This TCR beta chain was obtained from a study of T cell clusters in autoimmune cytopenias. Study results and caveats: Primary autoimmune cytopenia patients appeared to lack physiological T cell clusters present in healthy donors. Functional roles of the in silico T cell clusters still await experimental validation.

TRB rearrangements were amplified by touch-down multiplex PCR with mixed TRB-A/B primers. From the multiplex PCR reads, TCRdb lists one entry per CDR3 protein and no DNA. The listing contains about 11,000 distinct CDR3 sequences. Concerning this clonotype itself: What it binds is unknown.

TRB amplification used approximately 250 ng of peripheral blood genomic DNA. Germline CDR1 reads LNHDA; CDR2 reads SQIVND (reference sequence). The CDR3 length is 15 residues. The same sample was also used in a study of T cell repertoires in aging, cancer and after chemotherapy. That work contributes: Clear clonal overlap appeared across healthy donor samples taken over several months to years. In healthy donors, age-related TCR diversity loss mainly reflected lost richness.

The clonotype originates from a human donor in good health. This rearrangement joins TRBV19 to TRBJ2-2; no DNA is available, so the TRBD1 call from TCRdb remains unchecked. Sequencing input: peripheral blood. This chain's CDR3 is CASSTGTGFTGELFF.